The rows below give T cell receptor beta chains drawn from one sample of a study of long-term antiretroviral therapy in people with HIV. Measured with immunoSEQ multiplex PCR; TCRdb has only the in-frame clones, and not every one. This sample has about 21,000 clones, with roughly 87% found just once. Sequencing used unsorted PBMCs, obtained 0.2 years before starting antiretroviral therapy. The source is a young man with HIV. Each CDR3 is given with its conserved first and last residue. A D gene is named only where the DNA matches it firmly.

TRBJ1-5 | . | TRBV7-2 | CASSLEGFGKPNQPQHF
TRBJ1-3 | . | TRBV6-5 | CASSPARGTGNTIYF
TRBJ2-7 | . | TRBV28 | CASTTARYEQYF
TRBJ2-3 | TRBD2 | TRBV18 | CASSPLEGRGTQYF
TRBJ2-3 | . | TRBV6-5 | CASSLDDDLQDTQYF
TRBJ2-3 | . | TRBV5-6 | CASSLDTDTQYF
TRBJ1-6 | . | TRBV4-1 | CASSHLLRRQGINSPLHF
TRBJ1-2 | . | TRBV28 | CASSLSEGYGYTF
TRBJ2-5 | . | TRBV7-9 | CASSSGLEETQYF
TRBJ2-1 | TRBD2 | TRBV7-9 | CASSLGTSGVNEQFF
TRBJ2-7 | TRBD2 | TRBV5-4 | CASSLQAGDYEQYF
TRBJ1-4 | . | TRBV11-2 | CASSLAGSGEKLFF
TRBJ1-4 | TRBD1 | TRBV5-5 | CASSPRTGGNEKLFF
TRBJ2-5 | TRBD1 | TRBV10-3 | CASSAGGETQYF
TRBJ2-1 | . | TRBV6-6 | CASRHTSSNEQFF
TRBJ2-7 | . | TRBV5-1 | CASSLWASTRVVYEQYF
TRBJ1-5 | . | TRBV11-2 | CASSLGGPGYSNQPQHF
TRBJ2-3 | TRBD2 | TRBV5-4 | CASSWTSGEGDTQYF
TRBJ2-2 | TRBD2 | TRBV15 | CATSFQRGRDGELFF
TRBJ1-5 | . | TRBV12-5 | CASGFSRQGDQPQHF
TRBJ1-1 | . | TRBV5-4 | CASSFATRGSTEAFF
TRBJ1-6 | . | TRBV11-2 | CASSPRHRQSLNSPLHF
TRBJ1-1 | . | TRBV7-9 | CASSLNLGVKAAFF
TRBJ2-7 | TRBD2 | TRBV19 | CASSPGFASGSIPGTTYEQYF
TRBJ1-2 | . | TRBV11-2 | CASSSKGGYTF
TRBJ1-3 | . | TRBV30 | CAWSERDSRRRNTIYF
TRBJ1-4 | . | TRBV19 | CASSSGNVLNEKLFF
TRBJ1-1 | . | TRBV27 | CASSYRVGSAEAFF
TRBJ1-2 | . | TRBV7-2 | CASSFQTGYTF
TRBJ1-3 | . | TRBV18 | CASSRGATPGNTIYF
TRBJ2-1 | . | TRBV9 | CASSVDWQGSYNEQFF